This T cell receptor (beta chain) was recorded in a study of T cell responses to AZD1222 COVID-19 vaccine. Findings of the study overall: It should be noted that donors were predominantly white British and more often female, and clonal diversity was possibly underestimated. Repertoire sampling was restricted to post-peak T cell response timepoints.

As regards this clone: Its antigen is undetermined.

The method was immunoSEQ multiplex PCR; TCRdb's version includes in-frame clones alone and lacks a portion of them. The sample comprises 150,000 to 200,000 clones, approximately 91% of which are singletons, and 1% to 1.5% rests with the top ten. Pooling covered second doses at about 4 or about 12 weeks. Per germline, CDR1 SGHDT and CDR2 YYEEEE. The CDR3 has 15 residues. Trimming shortened V by 2 bases and J by 0 bases, and 9 bases separated the two germline ends. This clonotype was obtained from an adult who received the AZD1222 COVID-19 vaccine. Sequencing used peripheral blood, obtained 28 days after the second AZD1222 dose. V usage is TRBV5-6 and J usage is TRBJ1-3; D gene uncertain. The CDR3 nucleotides are TGTGCCAGCAGCTTTAACACGGCCTCTGGAAACACCATATATTTT. Translating it yields CASSFNTASGNTIYF.